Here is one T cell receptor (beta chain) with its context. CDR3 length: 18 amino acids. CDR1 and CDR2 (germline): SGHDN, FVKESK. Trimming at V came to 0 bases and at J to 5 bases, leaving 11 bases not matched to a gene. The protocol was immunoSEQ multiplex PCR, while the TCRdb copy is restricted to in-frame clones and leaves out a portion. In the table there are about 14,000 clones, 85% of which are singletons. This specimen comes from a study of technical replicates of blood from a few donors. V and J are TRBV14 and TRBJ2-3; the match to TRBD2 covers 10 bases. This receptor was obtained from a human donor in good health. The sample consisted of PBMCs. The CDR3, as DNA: TGTGCCAGCAGCCAAGATGGCCCCCTAGCGGGGGTGGGAGATACGCAGTATTTT. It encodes CASSQDGPLAGVGDTQYF.